The 26 T cell receptor beta chains presented below share a single source sample, sequenced in a study of blood T cell repertoires in COVID-19. The repertoire was sequenced with immunoSEQ multiplex PCR; TCRdb's copy has only in-frame clones and lacks some. The data contain 180,000 or so clones, about 88% of them singletons. What was sequenced was peripheral blood. Receptor source: a young man with acute or convalescent COVID-19.

This clone has just one count. The chain has TRBV19 and TRBJ1-1; weak D call: TRBD1 (5 bases). This CDR3 contains 15 residues. The germline V and J ends were trimmed by 9 bases and 0 bases, with 17 bases remaining between them. Per germline, CDR1 LNHDA and CDR2 SQIVND (reference sequence). CDR3 nucleotides: TGTGCCAGCAAATACGGGGGGACGGTGAACACTGAAGCTTTCTTT. It specifies CASKYGGTVNTEAFF.

This clone has just one count. J is TRBJ1-3 and V is TRBV10-1; no clear D. This CDR3 is built from 15 residues. The V gene's germline CDR1 is WNHNN and CDR2 SYGVQD (reference sequence). V was pared by 6 bases and J by 2 bases, with 14 bases between. The CDR3 region is CASRPGIEAGNTIYF. The CDR3 nucleotides read TGCGCCAGCAGGCCGGGAATCGAGGCTGGAAACACCATATATTTT.

J is TRBJ2-7 and V is TRBV6-6; possible D gene TRBD1, 5 bases. The CDR3 length is 13 residues. From germline, CDR1 is MNHNY and CDR2 SVGAGI (reference sequence). Trimming cost V 2 bases and J 7 bases, with 12 bases left between them. DNA for the CDR3: TGTGCCAGCAGTTACGTCGACAGTGCTGAGCAGTACTTC. Translation gives CASSYVDSAEQYF.

V is TRBV6-5 and J is TRBJ2-7; tentative D call: TRBD2 (7 bases). Germline V lookup: CDR1 MNHEY, CDR2 SVGAGI. Trimming removed 5 bases from V and 2 bases from J, with 13 bases in between. The CDR3 sequence is 14 residues long. CDR3 nucleotide sequence: TGTGCCAGCAGTCGGGGGGCCCCAACCTACGAGCAGTACGTC. It translates to CASSRGAPTYEQYV.

The chain employs TRBV29-1 and TRBJ2-1; 7 nucleotides align to TRBD1. The CDR3 contains 12 residues. Germline V gene data show CDR1 as SQVTM and CDR2 as ANQGSEA. Germline trimming cut 6 bases from V and 4 bases from J; bases unmatched to any gene: 3. The CDR3 region has the DNA TGCAGCGTCCCCAGGGGGTACAATGAGCAGTTCTTC. Amino acid sequence: CSVPRGYNEQFF.

The chain joins TRBV6-5 to TRBJ1-1; 8 positions match TRBD1. From germline, CDR1 is MNHEY and CDR2 SVGAGI. The CDR3 totals 13 residues. V was pared by 6 bases and J by 5 bases, with 5 bases of the junction left unmatched. The CDR3 DNA is TGTGCCAGCAGGCCAGGGGGCCGAACTGAAGCTTTCTTT. Its translation is CASRPGGRTEAFF.

As DNA, the CDR3 is TGTGCCAGCCTGGGGGGATATAGCAATCAGCCCCAGCATTTT. Amino acid sequence: CASLGGYSNQPQHF. The chain couples TRBV5-8 to TRBJ1-5; D perhaps matches TRBD1 (5 bases). Germline CDR1 SGHTS, CDR2 YDEGEE. The V and J ends lost 7 bases and 0 bases respectively, with 11 bases between them. The CDR3 has 14 residues. The full variable domain, completed using reference TRBV5-8 and TRBJ1-5, is EAGVTQSPTHLIKTRGQQATLRCSPISGHTSVYWYQQALGLGLQFLLWYDEGEERNRGNFPPRFSGRQFPNYSSELNVNALELEDSALYLCASLGGYSNQPQHFGDGTRLSIL.

The chain couples TRBV9 to TRBJ1-3, with TRBD1 matching over 7 bases. The CDR3 runs 15 residues. Unmatched junction bases numbered 5, after V lost 4 bases and J lost 1 base. In germline, CDR1 is SGDLS, CDR2 YYNGEE. The DNA of the CDR3 is TGTGCCAGCAGCCCGTTGACAGGGTCTGGAAACACCATATATTTT. Translated: CASSPLTGSGNTIYF.

The chain employs TRBV19 and TRBJ1-1; no reliable D call. There are 14 residues in the CDR3. V was pared by 3 bases and J by 1 base, with 9 bases between. Germline V lookup: CDR1 LNHDA, CDR2 SQIVND (reference sequence). CDR3 residues: CASSMGGSNTEAFF. The CDR3 DNA follows: TGTGCCAGTAGTATGGGAGGCTCGAACACTGAAGCTTTCTTT. The entire variable domain, with the rest obtained from reference TRBV19 and TRBJ1-1, is as follows: DGGITQSPKYLFRKEGQNVTLSCEQNLNHDAMYWYRQDPGQGLRLIYYSQIVNDFQKGDIAEGYSVSREKKESFPLTVTSAQKNPTAFYLCASSMGGSNTEAFFGQGTRLTVV.

Turning to this clone: Other DNA sequences of this sample code for an identical CDR3. V usage is TRBV3-1 (or the pseudogene TRBV3-2) and J usage is TRBJ1-3; the D is unclear. Per germline, CDR1 LGHDT and CDR2 YNNKEL (reference sequence). V shed 0 bases and J shed 0 bases, with 6 bases lying between them. This CDR3 contains 15 residues. The CDR3 here is CASSQDPSSGNTIYF. In DNA, the CDR3 is TGTGCCAGCAGCCAAGATCCTAGCTCTGGAAACACCATATATTTT.

The chain recombines TRBV6-5 with TRBJ1-4, with a weak D call TRBD1 (5 bases). The CDR3 has 15 amino acids. The V gene lost 7 bases and the J gene lost 0 bases, with 12 bases spanning the gap. Looked up from germline, CDR1 is MNHEY and CDR2 is SVGAGI. CDR3 in amino acids: CASTFDSATNEKLFF. For the CDR3, the DNA is TGTGCCAGCACCTTCGACAGCGCAACTAATGAAAAACTGTTTTTT.

This rearrangement joins TRBV21-1 to TRBJ1-1. TRBV21-1 is termed a pseudogene. There are 13 residues in the CDR3. CDR3 region: CASSNTECAEAFF. DNA for the CDR3: TGTGCCAGCAGCAATACGGAGTGCGCTGAAGCTTTCTTT.

The rearrangement joins TRBV18 to TRBJ2-1; 13 positions match TRBD2. The germline V gene encodes CDR1 KGHSH and CDR2 LQKENI. This CDR3 is built from 17 residues. V trimming: 3 bases; J trimming: 5 bases; junction bases outside the gene matches: 7. The CDR3 bases are TGTGCCAGCTCACCGATAACTAGCGGGGGGGTTCACAATGAGCAGTTCTTC. This translates into CASSPITSGGVHNEQFF.

The J gene is TRBJ1-1, the V gene TRBV19; 12 positions agree with TRBD1. V lost 3 bases and J lost 6; bases outside the gene matches: 5. CDR1 is LNHDA and CDR2 is SQIVND in the germline V gene (reference sequence). The CDR3 covers 15 residues. This CDR3 is CASSIRDRGPAEAFF. In nucleotides, the CDR3 is TGTGCCAGTAGTATCAGGGACAGGGGGCCGGCTGAAGCTTTCTTT.

Only one count was recorded for this clone. The V call is TRBV7-3, the J call TRBJ2-2; D might be TRBD1 (6 bases). The CDR3 is made up of 16 amino acids. V was shortened by 5 bases and J by 5 bases, with 18 bases between the two germline ends. The germline CDR1 and CDR2 sequences are SGHTA and FQGTGA. Here the CDR3 reads CASSPGGGGDTGELFF. The CDR3 bases are TGTGCCAGCAGCCCTGGTGGGGGCGGTGATACCGGGGAGCTGTTTTTT. Using reference TRBV7-3 and TRBJ2-2 for the parts outside the CDR3, the full variable domain is GAGVSQTPSNKVTEKGKYVELRCDPISGHTALYWYRQSLGQGPEFLIYFQGTGAADDSGLPNDRFFAVRPEGSVSTLKIQRTERGDSAVYLCASSPGGGGDTGELFFGEGSRLTVL.

The rearrangement links TRBV30 to TRBJ1-6; perhaps TRBD1 as D (6 bases). V lost 2 bases to trimming and J lost 10 bases, with 21 bases between them. The germline CDR1 and CDR2 sequences are GTSNPN and SVGIG (reference sequence). The CDR3 runs 16 residues. The chain's CDR3 is CAWSYQGTISSSPLHF. CDR3 DNA sequence: TGTGCCTGGAGTTACCAGGGGACGATATCGTCCTCACCCCTCCACTTT. Full variable domain (missing parts from reference TRBV30 and TRBJ1-6): SQTIHQWPATLVQPVGSPLSLECTVEGTSNPNLYWYRQAAGRGLQLLFYSVGIGQISSEVPQNLSASRPQDRQFILSSKKLLLSDSGFYLCAWSYQGTISSSPLHFGNGTRLTVT.

The chain has TRBV6-2 or TRBV6-3 and TRBJ2-7, with TRBD2 as a possible D gene (5 bases). Per germline, CDR1 MNHEY and CDR2 SVGEGT. The CDR3 totals 13 residues. V was clipped by 4 bases and J by 4 bases, with 11 bases between them. The CDR3 region has the DNA TGTGCCAGCAGTTTTAGCGTGTCGTACGAGCAGTACGTC. The encoded protein is CASSFSVSYEQYV.

This rearrangement joins TRBV24-1 to TRBJ1-5; 7 bases map to TRBD1. The CDR3 is 12 residues long. From germline, CDR1 is KGHDR and CDR2 SFDVKD. Germline trimming cut 7 bases from V and 7 bases from J; bases unmatched to any gene: 3. The CDR3 region is CATSTGDQPQHF. The DNA of the CDR3 is TGTGCCACCAGCACAGGGGACCAGCCCCAGCATTTT.

The V call is TRBV6-1, the J call TRBJ1-5, with TRBD1 identical over 8 bases. Unmatched junction bases numbered 4, after V lost 0 bases and J lost 6 bases. The V gene's germline CDR1 is MNHNS and CDR2 SASEGT. CDR3 length: 15 residues. CDR3 coding DNA: TGTGCCAGCAGTGAAGCTCGGACAGGGACTCAGCCCCAGCATTTT. Its translation is CASSEARTGTQPQHF.

The chain is built from TRBV5-1 and TRBJ2-1, with 9 bases lining up with TRBD2. With 4 bases clipped from V and 6 bases from J, the junction kept 5 bases outside the gene matches. CDR1 SGHRS and CDR2 YFSETQ come from the germline V gene. CDR3 length: 14 amino acids. In DNA, the CDR3 is TGCGCCAGCAGCCCCGGGACTAGCTCCAATGAGCAGTTCTTC. Translating gives CASSPGTSSNEQFF.

This rearrangement joins TRBV3-1 (or the pseudogene TRBV3-2) to TRBJ1-2; possibly TRBD1 for D (6 bases). The CDR3 is 16 residues long. Germline CDR1 and CDR2: LGHDT and YNNKEL (reference sequence). V lost 4 bases and J 0 bases, leaving 15 bases between the germline ends. CDR3 protein: CASSLRTVQANYGYTF. Here the CDR3 DNA reads TGTGCCAGCAGCCTTCGGACAGTGCAAGCTAACTATGGCTACACCTTC.

The gene calls are TRBV18 and TRBJ1-1; no firm D call. The V and J ends lost 1 base and 5 bases respectively, with 23 bases between them. The V gene's germline CDR1 is KGHSH and CDR2 LQKENI. This CDR3 is 18 amino acids long. The CDR3 here is CASSPLLGKETTGTEAFF. Written as DNA, the CDR3 is TGTGCCAGCTCACCACTGTTGGGCAAAGAAACCACTGGGACTGAAGCTTTCTTT.

V and J are TRBV28 and TRBJ1-4, with D tentatively TRBD1 (5 bases). The germline gives CDR1 MDHEN, CDR2 SYDVKM. Trimming took off 4 bases at V and 8 bases at J, with 14 bases between the two ends. The CDR3 spans 14 residues. Here the CDR3 reads CASSSGTRDEKLFF. The DNA for the CDR3 is TGTGCCAGCAGTTCCGGGACTAGGGACGAAAAACTGTTTTTT.

This rearrangement joins TRBV6-5 to TRBJ2-7, with D possibly matching TRBD1 (6 bases). The CDR3 has 14 amino acids. V lost 2 bases, J lost 4 bases, and 12 bases lay in between. The germline gives CDR1 MNHEY, CDR2 SVGAGI. CDR3 in amino acids: CASSYAGAGYEQYF. As DNA, the CDR3 is TGTGCCAGCAGTTACGCAGGGGCGGGTTACGAGCAGTACTTC.

The rearrangement uses TRBV6-5 and TRBJ1-6; 7 bases map to TRBD1. J gave up 9 bases and V 6 bases, and 8 bases lay outside the gene matches. CDR1 and CDR2 (germline): MNHEY, SVGAGI. The CDR3 extends over 14 amino acids. CDR3 DNA: TGTGCCAGCAGACCCCCAGGGGGATCTTCACCCCTCCACTTT. Translated, it gives CASRPPGGSSPLHF.

The chain employs TRBV27 and TRBJ2-2; 9 bases match TRBD1. With 4 bases clipped from V and 5 bases from J, the junction kept 8 bases outside the gene matches. Germline lookup yields CDR1 MNHEY and CDR2 SMNVEV (reference sequence). The CDR3 has 16 residues. In DNA form, the CDR3 reads TGTGCCAGCAGTTCGACCGGGACAGGGAGGACCGGGGAGCTGTTTTTT. Protein sequence: CASSSTGTGRTGELFF.